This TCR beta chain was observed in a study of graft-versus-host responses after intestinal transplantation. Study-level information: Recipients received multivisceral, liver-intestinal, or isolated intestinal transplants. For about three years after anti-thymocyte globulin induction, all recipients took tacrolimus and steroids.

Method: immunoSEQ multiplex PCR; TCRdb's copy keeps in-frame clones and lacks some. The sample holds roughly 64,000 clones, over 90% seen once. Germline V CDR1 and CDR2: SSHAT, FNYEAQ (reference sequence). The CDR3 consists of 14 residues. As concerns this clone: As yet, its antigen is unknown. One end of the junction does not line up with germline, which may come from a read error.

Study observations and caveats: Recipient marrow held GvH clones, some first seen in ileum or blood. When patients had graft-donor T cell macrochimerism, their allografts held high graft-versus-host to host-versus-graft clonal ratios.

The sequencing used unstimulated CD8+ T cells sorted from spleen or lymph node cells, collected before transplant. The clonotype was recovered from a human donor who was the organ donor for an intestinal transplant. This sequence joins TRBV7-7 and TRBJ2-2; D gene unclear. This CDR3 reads CASSFRRDTGELFF. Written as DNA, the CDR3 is TGTGCTAGCAGCTTTAGGAGAGACACCGGGGAGCTGTTTTTT.